This T cell receptor (beta chain) is from a study of cytomegalovirus exposure and HLA in healthy donors (TCRdb year 2017). Broadly, across the study: In an earlier analysis of 587 of the donors, 276 Gb of sequence data and approximately 120 million unique TCR beta sequences from roughly 180 million T cells were reported. The study combined high-throughput TCR immunosequencing, statistical association of individual TCRs with disease status, and machine learning to predict cytomegalovirus infection status. In the later analysis, no new phenotypic data were used to find candidate immune exposures; instead, reliance was placed on TCR beta sequences and their occurrence across donors. To decide whether each TCR beta V gene segment behaved as functional or pseudogenic, an earlier analysis of some 600 of the donors relied on high-throughput TCR beta sequencing. The number of donors typed differed by locus, with 629-630 for A, B, C, DRB1 and DQB1, around 560 for DQA1, 600 to 610 for DPA1, and under 490 for DPB1. HLA typing included class I and class II loci at four-digit resolution. Among roughly 400 genotyped donors of the cohort, an average of roughly 230,000 unique TCR beta nucleotide sequences was sequenced per donor, of which roughly 17% were non-productive. Genome-wide SNP genotypes for about 65% of the 666 donors were used in a later genetic analysis, which treated that subset as a discovery cohort. To study patterns of TCR occurrence, a later analysis re-analyzed previously published TCR beta repertoires from several hundred donors and added high-resolution HLA genotyping. The T cell repertoires of some 670 subjects were profiled by immunosequencing and related to cytomegalovirus serostatus. About 280 gigabases of sequencing data and 70 million to 95 million unique TCR sequences made up an early release that covered 500 to 700 HLA-typed donors. Donor age, sex, ethnicity and CMV serostatus were collected together with the repertoire data. The study was designed to test whether signatures of past pathogen exposure could be identified by cataloging public T cell receptors. All discovery cohort repertoires had been generated on a single sequencing platform. Of the 398 genotyped donors, 75% to 85% were placed in the genetic ancestry cluster associated with self-reported Caucasian donors. Because of strong linkage in the cohort, roughly five DR-DQ haplotypes were treated as single units for association and clustering. In addition to the first cohort of several hundred subjects, a separate validation cohort of 120 different subjects was used.

V is cut by 1 base and J by 3 bases, and the space between the germline ends is 7 bases. CDR1 and CDR2 are read off the germline V gene (reference sequence) as GTSNPN and SVGIG. The CDR3 sequence holds 13 residues, the cysteine and phenylalanine included. The retained sequence is limited to the CDR3, 39 bases, with the frame set at the first base. Receptor amplification or capture employed the immunoSEQ multiplex PCR assay. The multiplex PCR relied on a mix of 60 forward primers for TCR Vbeta segments and 13 reverse primers for TCR Jbeta segments. The CDR3 region of rearranged TCR beta genes was amplified from genomic DNA by a multiplex PCR assay. Amplified TCR beta libraries were sequenced as 87-base-pair reads on the Illumina HiSeq System. Turning to the authors' computational methods: A later analysis tallied tens of millions of unique TCR beta chains across the 700 or so repertoires, and about 12 million of those chains were shared by two or more donors. Raw reads were error-corrected and collapsed into unique sequences with a nearest-neighbor algorithm that merged closely related sequences to remove PCR and sequencing errors. CDR3 sequences were aligned to IMGT reference sequences to assign V, D and J gene segments. For a sequence to be retained, a match of at least six nucleotides to both a V gene segment and a J gene segment was required. Rearrangements were classified as productive when the CDR3 lacked stop codons and remained in frame with V and J, and all other rearrangements were classified as non-productive. CDR3 was defined according to IMGT convention as the region running from the second conserved V-encoded cysteine to the conserved J-encoded phenylalanine. Sequences without an unambiguous match to a single V gene segment were excluded from the earlier analysis of 587 of the donors. In an earlier analysis of several hundred of the donors, a V segment was called functional when productive rearrangements were above 56.7%, and segregating when the standard deviation between donors exceeded 5%. A statistical classification framework was built to diagnose cytomegalovirus status from the catalog of TCR beta chain sequences. In a later analysis, V and J genes were assigned by comparing TCR nucleotide sequences against IMGT/GENE-DB human TR gene sequences. In a later analysis, CDR3 sequences and most-parsimonious VDJ recombination scenarios were assigned using the TCRdist pipeline. In a later analysis, each TCR beta chain was defined by its CDR3 amino acid sequence together with its V-gene family, and reads lacking a unique V-gene family were excluded. As a way to deal with suspected cross-contamination and a sequencing artifact, a later analysis dropped 450 to 600 nucleotide sequences that were highly shared and had low generation probability. In a later analysis, a clonal expansion index was calculated for each public chain from normalized within-repertoire ranks of inferred template counts. A later analysis computed generation probabilities with a VDJ recombination model fitted to out-of-frame rearrangements, and checked the results against IGoR. Hypergeometric tests were used in a later analysis to score TCR-TCR, TCR-HLA and TCR-CMV co-occurrence, with a repertoire-size bias correction applied to the TCR pairs. False discovery rates were estimated in a later analysis by permuting HLA or CMV assignments 20 times. A later analysis grouped co-occurring TCRs with DBSCAN, adding TCRdist sequence similarity when clustering within HLA-allele-positive subsets. For co-occurrence clustering, repertoires with fewer than 30,000 or more than 120,000 public chains were excluded, along with a handful of repertoires with anomalous nucleotide sharing. TCRdb obtained this table from immuneACCESS and retained in-frame rearrangements with V and J assigned. These tables miss some clones; where compared with another copy, unresolved V genes account for less than half of the shortfall, and the remainder is unexplained. That table supplies the V and J calls and clone size; D and trimming were determined from the DNA. The sample records around 230,000 clones, around 80% of which are singletons. Around 0.45% of the sample lies in the top ten.

The study at large found these results: It was suggested by the authors that the approach could potentially be generalized to other disease states and immunological phenotypes. Because counts were too low, 15 to 20 rarely observed V segments, including chromosome 9 orphons, were left out of the earlier analysis of approximately 500 of the donors. At a false discovery rate of 0.05, a later analysis linked 15,000 to 20,000 TCR beta sequences to specific HLA alleles. A few of the identified cytomegalovirus-associated TCR beta chains were confirmed in vitro to be specific for cytomegalovirus antigens. In a later analysis, several top co-occurrence clusters were reported to appear linked to parvovirus B19, influenza, CMV and Epstein-Barr virus. In a later analysis, the rate of TCR association differed among HLA loci, with DRB1 alleles having the most associated TCRs and HLA-C alleles having the fewest. In an earlier analysis of some 540 of the donors, most TCR beta V segments appeared in productive rearrangements about 87% or about 30% of the time, broadly matching IMGT annotations. In the study, about 150 TCR beta chains were listed as associated with cytomegalovirus. A further reported finding was that TCR beta sequences accurately predicted the HLA-A and HLA-B alleles for most subjects in the first cohort. When HLA alleles, especially DR and DQ, strongly co-occurred, TCR associations were difficult to assign to individual alleles. According to a later analysis, most CMV-associated TCR beta chains appeared to be HLA-restricted, and the HLA associations seemed to be driven largely by CMV exposure. Most TCR sequences were seen in very few donors, while some public TCRs were found in many individuals. In both the original and validation cohorts, the classifier was reported to diagnose cytomegalovirus status with high specificity and sensitivity. This cohort had only TCR beta chains sequenced, and the lack of alpha or paired-chain data limited which features could be detected. Because some donors lacked HLA typing at each locus, the association tests relied only on the typed subset. A group of highly shared sequence variants was considered likely to be a technical artifact of the sequencing pipeline. In a later genetic analysis, fewer N-insertions in productive TCRs were reported among donors in an Asian-associated ancestry cluster than the roughly 670-donor mean. Compared with equally common non-associated chains, HLA-associated TCR beta chains in a later analysis were more clonally expanded and had lower generation probabilities. Correlated functional status among segregating V segments might reflect linkage disequilibrium, but an unknown experimental factor could not be ruled out. Sequencing depth was assumed to be roughly uniform across donors in the presence/absence analyses, though that assumption may not hold. Some IMGT-functional V segments, including TRBV6-2 and TRBV6-3, could not be told apart with the 87-base-pair reads, so those segments were excluded. An association between a missense DCLRE1C variant and V-gene and J-gene trimming of TCR beta chains was found in a later genetic analysis and replicated in an independent cohort. The only immune exposure information available for the cohort was CMV serostatus.

The cohort was made up of approximately 670 healthy bone marrow donors. At the time of sampling, all cohort members were nominally healthy, though unrecorded immune exposures were likely present. The donor was CMV seronegative and was included in the group of 352 seronegative cohort members. A peripheral blood sample was provided by each donor, and peripheral blood mononuclear cells were used for TCR beta sequencing. Genomic DNA extraction from the blood cell samples was performed with the Qiagen DNeasy Blood Extraction Kit. On this clone itself: Its antigen has not been determined. No base quality values were provided; no much bigger clone lies one nucleotide off.

The sequenced sample was PBMCs. Rearrangement joined TRBV30 to TRBJ1-5; the D gene lacks a confident call. The TCR was taken from a boy younger than 18 in good health and CMV-seronegative. The CDR3 is CAWSGGANQPQHF. The nucleotides are TGTGCCTGGAGTGGGGGAGCCAATCAGCCCCAGCATTTT.